Listed below are T cell receptor beta chains from one sample, sequenced in a study of blood T cell repertoires in COVID-19. The repertoire was sequenced with immunoSEQ multiplex PCR; TCRdb's copy has only in-frame clones and lacks some. The sample has about 200,000 clones, around 85% seen once; the top ten hold under 20%. What was sequenced was PBMCs or T cells enriched from blood (not recorded which). All receptors come from a man between 40 and 49 years old who had recovered from COVID-19. Both conserved end residues are part of each CDR3. A D gene is named only where the DNA matches it firmly. Rows give clone size only sometimes, using once, few, many, or a class for an expanded clone.

cdr3_length	d_call	j_call	v_call	clone_size	cdr3_aa	cdr3_nt
14	TRBD1	TRBJ2-1	TRBV5-1	NA	CASSLDRGWAEQFF	TGCGCCAGCAGCTTAGACAGGGGGTGGGCTGAGCAGTTCTTC
16	TRBD1	TRBJ1-1	TRBV11-2	NA	CASSLLRTGLRPEAFF	TGTGCCAGCAGCTTATTAAGGACAGGGCTAAGGCCTGAAGCTTTCTTT
13	NA	TRBJ2-3	TRBV7-2	NA	CASSGHSTDTQYF	TGTGCCAGCAGCGGACACTCCACAGATACGCAGTATTTT
16	TRBD2	TRBJ2-2	TRBV5-1	few	CASSLGGRARTGELFF	TGCGCCAGCAGCTTGGGCGGGAGGGCCCGGACCGGGGAGCTGTTTTTT
12	NA	TRBJ2-7	TRBV6-4	few	CASSDSQYEQYF	TGTGCCAGCAGTGACTCACAATACGAGCAGTACTTC
17	TRBD1	TRBJ2-3	TRBV13	NA	CASSLGGQGAWTDTQYF	TGTGCCAGCAGCTTAGGAGGACAGGGGGCCTGGACAGATACGCAGTATTTT
15	TRBD2	TRBJ2-1	TRBV10-3	NA	CAISVLAGDDNEQFF	TGTGCCATCAGCGTACTAGCGGGAGACGACAATGAGCAGTTCTTC
14	NA	TRBJ1-2	TRBV5-4	NA	CASSLGRVGDGYTF	TGTGCCAGCAGCTTGGGGCGTGTGGGAGATGGCTACACCTTC
15	NA	TRBJ1-1	TRBV2	NA	CASSDDRTVNTEAFF	TGTGCCAGCAGTGACGACAGAACAGTGAACACTGAAGCTTTCTTT
12	TRBD1	TRBJ1-2	TRBV7-9	few	CAIGQGVDGYTF	TGTGCCATAGGACAGGGAGTAGATGGCTACACCTTC
16	TRBD1	TRBJ2-5	TRBV11-2	NA	CASSTRTGGRQETQYF	TGTGCCAGCAGCACACGGACAGGGGGTCGCCAAGAGACCCAGTACTTC
15	TRBD1	TRBJ2-2	TRBV5-1	NA	CASSWDSANTGELFF	TGCGCCAGCAGCTGGGACAGCGCGAACACCGGGGAGCTGTTTTTT
14	NA	TRBJ2-3	TRBV3-1/TRBV3-2	NA	CASSQKRSTDTQYF	TGTGCCAGCAGCCAGAAGCGGAGCACAGATACGCAGTATTTT
12	NA	TRBJ2-1	TRBV7-9	NA	CASSPTGNEQFF	TGTGCCAGCAGCCCCACTGGCAATGAGCAGTTCTTC
18	NA	TRBJ1-6	TRBV30	NA	CAWTKGQILSSYNSPLHF	TGTGCCTGGACAAAAGGACAAATTTTAAGCTCCTATAATTCACCCCTCCACTTT
17	NA	TRBJ1-2	TRBV5-4	NA	CASSENPIPPGNRGYTF	TGTGCCAGCAGCGAGAACCCAATTCCACCAGGGAATCGGGGCTACACCTTC
16	TRBD2	TRBJ2-1	TRBV27	NA	CASSPGTSGGYNEQFF	TGTGCCAGCAGCCCGGGGACTAGCGGAGGTTACAATGAGCAGTTCTTC
15	NA	TRBJ1-1	TRBV7-6	NA	CASSSTYGGNTEAFF	TGTGCCAGCAGCTCCACCTACGGGGGGAACACTGAAGCTTTCTTT
15	NA	TRBJ1-5	TRBV2	once	CASSEEGRGSQPQHF	TGTGCCAGCAGTGAAGAAGGCAGGGGTAGTCAGCCCCAGCATTTT
14	TRBD1	TRBJ1-2	TRBV9	NA	CASRDDRGGYGYTF	TGTGCCAGCAGAGATGACAGGGGCGGCTATGGCTACACCTTC
18	TRBD2	TRBJ2-1	TRBV27	NA	CASSLGPGLAGFNNEQFF	TGTGCCAGCAGTTTAGGCCCCGGACTAGCGGGGTTTAACAATGAGCAGTTCTTC
14	NA	TRBJ2-4	TRBV3-1/TRBV3-2	NA	CASSQGLRGNIQYF	TGTGCCAGCAGCCAAGGACTACGGGGAAACATTCAGTACTTC
15	TRBD1	TRBJ1-2	TRBV6-5	NA	CASSYSTGGNYGYTF	TGTGCCAGCAGTTACTCCACAGGGGGGAACTATGGCTACACCTTC
12	NA	TRBJ2-7	TRBV5-4	NA	CASSVGSGEQYF	TGTGCCAGCAGCGTGGGGTCGGGCGAGCAGTACTTC
17	NA	TRBJ1-3	TRBV5-5	NA	CASSYRLRGYSGNTIYF	TGTGCCAGCAGCTACAGACTCAGGGGATACTCTGGAAACACCATATATTTT
16	NA	TRBJ1-4	TRBV10-1	NA	CAFKKSGLPTNEKLFF	TGCGCCTTCAAGAAGTCCGGACTACCAACTAATGAAAAACTGTTTTTT
16	NA	TRBJ2-6	TRBV4-2	NA	CASSVETGSGANVLTF	TGTGCCAGCAGCGTTGAGACAGGCTCTGGGGCCAACGTCCTGACTTTC
14	NA	TRBJ1-6	TRBV5-1	NA	CASSLAGRGSPLHF	TGCGCCAGCAGCTTGGCGGGGAGAGGGTCACCCCTCCACTTT